A selection of T cell receptor beta chains follows, all from one sample in a study of OX40 agonist ivuxolimab in advanced cancers. Measured with immunoSEQ multiplex PCR; TCRdb has only the in-frame clones, and not every one. The data hold 45,000 to 70,000 clones, with 85% to 90% observed a single time. The specimen was CD4+ or CD8+ T cells sorted from blood, collected in a trial of the OX40 agonist ivuxolimab. The receptors derive from an adult with an advanced solid tumor such as melanoma, head and neck, liver or kidney cancer. Both conserved end residues are part of each CDR3. A D gene is named only where the DNA matches it firmly. The size field is filled for only some rows; it gives once, few, many or a size class.

D: NA; size: NA; V: TRBV4-1; length: 12; J: TRBJ2-7; CDR3: CASSQPLGSQYF; DNA: TGCGCCAGCAGCCAACCCTTAGGGTCGCAGTACTTC
D: NA; size: NA; V: TRBV7-3; length: 13; J: TRBJ2-5; CDR3: CASSLSGRETQYF; DNA: TGTGCCAGCAGCTTAAGCGGCCGTGAGACCCAGTACTTC
D: TRBD1; size: NA; V: TRBV7-6; length: 16; J: TRBJ2-7; CDR3: CASSPRTGRESYEQYF; DNA: TGTGCCAGCAGCCCCCGGACAGGCAGGGAGTCCTACGAGCAGTACTTC
D: NA; size: NA; V: TRBV5-1; length: 12; J: TRBJ2-7; CDR3: CASSTGSYEQYF; DNA: TGCGCCAGCAGCACAGGCTCCTACGAGCAGTACTTC
D: NA; size: NA; V: TRBV18; length: 13; J: TRBJ1-1; CDR3: CASSTESDGEAFF; DNA: TGTGCCAGCTCTACCGAATCAGACGGTGAAGCTTTCTTT
D: NA; size: NA; V: TRBV28; length: 13; J: TRBJ2-7; CDR3: CASSFQLSYEQYF; DNA: TGTGCCAGCAGTTTTCAGCTCTCCTACGAGCAGTACTTC
D: NA; size: NA; V: TRBV5-1; length: 13; J: TRBJ1-6; CDR3: CASGDGYNSPLHF; DNA: TGCGCCAGCGGGGACGGATATAATTCACCCCTCCACTTT
D: NA; size: once; V: TRBV28; length: 11; J: TRBJ2-7; CDR3: CASRLRDEQYF; DNA: TGTGCCAGCCGCCTTAGAGACGAGCAGTACTTC
D: TRBD1; size: NA; V: TRBV5-1; length: 15; J: TRBJ1-3; CDR3: CASSRTGTEGNTIYF; DNA: TGCGCCAGCAGCCGGACAGGGACAGAAGGAAACACCATATATTTT
D: NA; size: NA; V: TRBV5-1; length: 15; J: TRBJ2-2; CDR3: CASTPGHSNTGELFF; DNA: TGCGCCAGCACCCCGGGACACTCGAACACCGGGGAGCTGTTTTTT
D: TRBD1; size: NA; V: TRBV30; length: 13; J: TRBJ2-5; CDR3: CAWNRQGVETQYF; DNA: TGTGCCTGGAACCGGCAGGGGGTAGAGACCCAGTACTTC
D: NA; size: NA; V: TRBV7-6; length: 12; J: TRBJ2-2; CDR3: CASSLVTGELFF; DNA: TGTGCCAGCAGCTTAGTGACCGGGGAGCTGTTTTTT
D: NA; size: NA; V: TRBV5-1; length: 14; J: TRBJ2-1; CDR3: CASSLARSPNEQFF; DNA: TGCGCCAGCAGCTTGGCCAGGTCTCCCAATGAGCAGTTCTTC
D: NA; size: NA; V: TRBV27; length: 14; J: TRBJ1-1; CDR3: CASIPPGAGTEAFF; DNA: TGTGCCAGCATCCCCCCCGGAGCGGGCACTGAAGCTTTCTTT
D: NA; size: NA; V: TRBV28; length: 12; J: TRBJ2-5; CDR3: CASNFGRETQYF; DNA: TGTGCCAGCAATTTTGGACGGGAGACCCAGTACTTC
D: TRBD2; size: NA; V: TRBV4-1; length: 18; J: TRBJ2-5; CDR3: CASSQTLKEKREEETQYF; DNA: TGCGCCAGCAGCCAAACCTTAAAGGAGAAGCGGGAGGAAGAGACCCAGTACTTC
D: TRBD2; size: NA; V: TRBV6-1; length: 14; J: TRBJ2-1; CDR3: CASSVTSEYNEQFF; DNA: TGTGCCAGCAGTGTCACTAGCGAGTACAATGAGCAGTTCTTC
D: TRBD1; size: NA; V: TRBV11-2; length: 15; J: TRBJ1-3; CDR3: CASSYRGASGNTIYF; DNA: TGTGCCAGCAGCTACAGGGGGGCCTCTGGAAACACCATATATTTT
D: NA; size: NA; V: TRBV11-2; length: 15; J: TRBJ1-2; CDR3: CASSLGGASNYGYTF; DNA: TGTGCCAGCAGCTTAGGCGGGGCTTCCAACTATGGCTACACCTTC
D: NA; size: NA; V: TRBV6-5; length: 13; J: TRBJ1-1; CDR3: CASSYSGATEAFF; DNA: TGTGCCAGCAGTTACTCGGGGGCAACTGAAGCTTTCTTT
D: NA; size: NA; V: TRBV7-2; length: 14; J: TRBJ2-7; CDR3: CASTQMGGVREQYF; DNA: TGTGCCAGCACTCAGATGGGTGGAGTGAGAGAGCAGTACTTC
D: TRBD2; size: once; V: TRBV6-1; length: 15; J: TRBJ2-1; CDR3: CASSEIRAGVAEQFF; DNA: TGTGCCAGCAGTGAAATACGGGCGGGAGTCGCTGAGCAGTTCTTC
D: NA; size: once; V: TRBV30; length: 14; J: TRBJ1-2; CDR3: CAWSVHGGPYGYTF; DNA: TGTGCCTGGAGTGTACACGGGGGCCCCTATGGCTACACCTTC